The 3 T cell receptor beta chains in this list originate from one sample, sequenced in a study of control samples from healthy donors and cancer patients. Here immunoSEQ multiplex PCR was the method, and the copy in TCRdb shows in-frame clones only, minus some. The table includes fewer than 200,000 clones, around 93% detected once. The specimen was blood. All receptors derive from a woman aged 55 to 70 in good health.

The chain couples TRBV19 to TRBJ1-6; D gene uncertain. CDR3 length: 14 residues. The germline V and J ends were trimmed by 6 bases and 5 bases, with 11 bases remaining between them. CDR1 and CDR2 from the germline V gene are LNHDA and SQIVND (reference sequence). For the CDR3, the DNA is TGTGCCAGTAGGCCCACGGCCAATAATTCACCCCTCCACTTT. This encodes CASRPTANNSPLHF.

The chain recombines TRBV19 with TRBJ2-2; 7 bases match TRBD2. The germline V gene has CDR1 LNHDA and CDR2 SQIVND (reference sequence). There are 14 residues in the CDR3. The V gene end was trimmed by 2 bases and the J gene end by 7 bases; junction bases not matched to a gene: 4. CDR3 in amino acids: CASSISGASGELFF. For the CDR3, the DNA is TGTGCCAGTAGTATAAGCGGGGCGAGCGGGGAGCTGTTTTTT.

CDR3 nucleotide sequence: TGTGCCAGCAAAATTGCGGGGGGCGTTGAAGCTTTCTTT. It is translated as CASKIAGGVEAFF. This sequence joins TRBV7-2 and TRBJ1-1; weak D call: TRBD1 (6 bases). Trimming left V 7 bases short and J 7 bases short, with 16 bases between. The length of the CDR3 is 13 residues. Germline values: CDR1 SGHTA, CDR2 FQGNSA. Full variable domain (outside the CDR3, taken from reference TRBV7-2 and TRBJ1-1): GAGVSQSPSNKVTEKGKDVELRCDPISGHTALYWYRQSLGQGLEFLIYFQGNSAPDKSGLPSDRFSAERTGGSVSTLTIQRTQQEDSAVYLCASKIAGGVEAFFGQGTRLTVV.